Listed here are 19 T cell receptor beta chains from one sample, sequenced in a study of T cell clonotyping in hematopoietic cell transplantation (dated by TCRdb to the early 2020s). The time point label for this specimen denotes: 100 days after allo-HCT. Library method: the immunoSEQ multiplex PCR assay. Entries here come from immuneACCESS through TCRdb and include only in-frame sequences with V and J called. Some clones fail to appear in such tables; in the studies checked, an unresolved V gene covers under half of the shortfall, and the cause of the remainder is unknown. The sample data list 10,000 to 15,000 clones, and roughly 92% of these were observed just once. 7.8% of the sample rests with the top ten. This material consisted of PBMCs, taken 100 days after allogeneic stem cell transplant. The receptors were sampled from a female patient aged 50-59 years who had an allogeneic stem cell transplant from an unrelated donor, so the T cells may come from the graft donor. Some clones in this sample may be carry-over from other donors' samples.

The chain joins TRBV6-4 to TRBJ1-2; 11 bases fit TRBD1. Per the germline V gene, CDR1 is MRHNA and CDR2 is SNTAGT. The CDR3 extends over 14 amino acids. J gave up 4 bases and V 7 bases, and 5 bases lay outside the gene matches. This CDR3 is CASTDRGPRYGYTF. In DNA form, the CDR3 reads TGTGCCAGCACGGACAGGGGGCCTCGCTATGGCTACACCTTC.

This chain uses TRBV28 with TRBJ2-7; 7 bases fit TRBD2. CDR3 length equals 13 residues. Germline assignment: CDR1 MDHEN and CDR2 SYDVKM. V was pared by 7 bases and J by 5 bases, with 8 bases of the junction left unmatched. In nucleotides, the CDR3 is TGTGCCAGCATGAACGGGGGGAGGAACGAGCAGTACTTC. It is translated as CASMNGGRNEQYF.

V is TRBV9 and J is TRBJ1-6; the D gene is possibly TRBD1 (6 bases). V was pared by 0 bases and J by 9 bases, with 13 bases between. Looked up from germline, CDR1 is SGDLS and CDR2 is YYNGEE. The length of the CDR3 is 15 residues. The CDR3 spells CASSVEDSRISPLHF. For the CDR3, the DNA is TGTGCCAGCAGCGTAGAGGACAGCCGTATTTCACCCCTCCACTTT. Filled out from reference TRBV9 and TRBJ1-6, the complete variable domain reads DSGVTQTPKHLITATGQRVTLRCSPRSGDLSVYWYQQSLDQGLQFLIQYYNGEERAKGNILERFSAQQFPDLHSELNLSSLELGDSALYFCASSVEDSRISPLHFGNGTRLTVT.

The chain carries TRBV5-4 and TRBJ1-6, with TRBD1 identical over 10 bases. V lost 2 bases to trimming and J lost 6 bases; unmatched junction nucleotides: 5. The CDR3 consists of 16 residues. CDR1 and CDR2 from the germline V gene are SGHNT and YYREEE (reference sequence). This CDR3 reads CASSFGQGGGNSPLHF. The CDR3, as DNA: TGTGCCAGCAGCTTTGGACAGGGGGGCGGTAATTCACCCCTCCACTTT.

The CDR3 loop reads CASSVDAAAGGTSYEQYF. The CDR3 DNA is TGTGCCAGCAGCGTAGATGCGGCAGCGGGAGGGACCTCCTACGAGCAGTACTTC. The gene calls are TRBV9 and TRBJ2-7; 10 bases agree with TRBD2. V lost 0 bases to trimming and J lost 0 bases; unmatched junction nucleotides: 9. This CDR3 is built from 18 residues. Germline V CDR1 and CDR2: SGDLS, YYNGEE.

J is TRBJ2-1 and V is TRBV5-1, with D possibly matching TRBD1 (5 bases). Per germline, CDR1 SGHRS and CDR2 YFSETQ. The CDR3 contains 14 residues. V was cut by 0 bases and J by 7 bases, with 11 bases left in between. The CDR3 DNA reads TGCGCCAGCAGCTTGGAGGCAGGGTCAAATGAGCAGTTCTTC. The encoded protein is CASSLEAGSNEQFF.

This chain connects TRBV7-6 to TRBJ1-1; D is perhaps TRBD1 (5 bases). Deletions cut 1 base from V and 6 bases from J, with 12 bases between. Germline V CDR1 and CDR2: SGHVS, FNYEAQ. The CDR3 covers 14 residues. CDR3 DNA: TGTGCCAGCAGCTTAGGGAAGGGACCCCCTGAAGCTTTCTTT. As protein: CASSLGKGPPEAFF.

V and J are TRBV28 and TRBJ2-7; D unclear. Deletions cut 2 bases from V and 4 bases from J, with 9 bases between. CDR1 is MDHEN and CDR2 is SYDVKM in the germline V gene. This CDR3 has 13 amino acids. The DNA of the CDR3 is TGTGCCAGCAGTTTAGATTGGGGATACGAGCAGTACGTC. It specifies CASSLDWGYEQYV.

The table lists this clone with a few counts. The CDR3 coding sequence is TGTGCCACCAGCAGAGATTCGGCCGGGACAGCTAACTATGGCTACACCTTC. The encoded protein is CATSRDSAGTANYGYTF. The chain links TRBV15 to TRBJ1-2, with 7 bases matching TRBD1. Looked up from germline, CDR1 is LNHNV and CDR2 is YYDKDF (reference sequence). J was trimmed by 0 bases and V by 0 bases; bases with no gene match: 7. CDR3 size: 17 residues.

This sequence joins TRBV6-5 and TRBJ1-6, with D possibly TRBD1 on 5 matching bases. V lost 5 bases, J lost 9 bases, and 11 bases lay in between. Germline lookup yields CDR1 MNHEY and CDR2 SVGAGI. The CDR3 is 13 residues long. CDR3 residues: CASSPPGRSPLHF. The CDR3 DNA reads TGTGCCAGCAGTCCCCCAGGGCGTTCACCCCTCCACTTT.

The V call is TRBV19, the J call TRBJ2-6; D remains ambiguous. This CDR3 is 14 amino acids long. CDR1 LNHDA and CDR2 SQIVND come from the germline V gene (reference sequence). Trimming removed 7 bases at V and 0 bases at J, with 7 bases between. CDR3 region: CASIGNSGANVLTF. DNA of the CDR3: TGTGCCAGTATAGGGAACTCTGGGGCCAACGTCCTGACTTTC.

The chain carries TRBV9 and TRBJ2-5, with 9 bases lining up with TRBD2. The CDR3 is 17 amino acids. CDR1 is SGDLS and CDR2 is YYNGEE in the germline V gene. With 0 bases clipped from V and 5 bases from J, the junction kept 11 bases outside the gene matches. CDR3 sequence: CASSVEEIAGVRETQYF. For the CDR3, the DNA is TGTGCCAGCAGCGTAGAGGAGATAGCGGGAGTACGGGAGACCCAGTACTTC.

The rearrangement links TRBV5-6 to TRBJ2-3; maybe TRBD2 (5 bases). V lost 2 bases and J 1 base, leaving 14 bases between the germline ends. Germline-derived CDR1 and CDR2 are SGHDT and YYEEEE. This CDR3 spans 16 amino acids. DNA of the CDR3: TGTGCCAGCAGCTTTGGGCCTAGCTCCCGCACAGATACGCAGTATTTT. Translated, it gives CASSFGPSSRTDTQYF.

The chain recombines TRBV5-1 with TRBJ2-7; maybe TRBD2 (7 bases). This CDR3 has 15 residues. The V gene lost 5 bases and the J gene lost 2 bases, with 17 bases spanning the gap. Per germline, CDR1 SGHRS and CDR2 YFSETQ. Here the CDR3 reads CASSEGGAGPYEQYF. Written as DNA, the CDR3 is TGCGCCAGCAGTGAAGGGGGGGCAGGTCCCTACGAGCAGTACTTC.

The V and J genes are TRBV7-2 and TRBJ2-3, with TRBD2 as a possible D gene (6 bases). V lost 4 bases and J lost 0, with 8 bases in between. This CDR3 contains 14 residues. Looked up from germline, CDR1 is SGHTA and CDR2 is FQGNSA. CDR3 sequence (DNA): TGTGCCAGCAGCTACGGGGGTAGCACAGATACGCAGTATTTT. It specifies CASSYGGSTDTQYF. The full variable domain, rest sourced from reference TRBV7-2 and TRBJ2-3, is GAGVSQSPSNKVTEKGKDVELRCDPISGHTALYWYRQSLGQGLEFLIYFQGNSAPDKSGLPSDRFSAERTGGSVSTLTIQRTQQEDSAVYLCASSYGGSTDTQYFGPGTRLTVL.

This clone has just one count. The CDR3 DNA reads TGTGCCAGCAGCCCACTTATTTCGGAAGAGTGTGGAGGGTACGAGCAGTACGTC. This sequence encodes CASSPLISEECGGYEQYV. This chain links TRBV5-6 with TRBJ2-7; maybe TRBD2 (6 bases). Trimming removed 4 bases at V and 4 bases at J, with 27 bases between. This CDR3 is 18 amino acids long. Germline loops: CDR1 SGHDT, CDR2 YYEEEE.

The chain employs TRBV2 and TRBJ1-1; no reliable D call. V dropped 4 bases and J dropped 1 base, with 7 bases sitting between them. CDR3 length: 13 amino acids. Germline values: CDR1 SNHLY, CDR2 FYNNEI. CDR3 bases: TGTGCCAGCAGTGGACAAGGGAACACTGAAGCTTTCTTT. Protein product: CASSGQGNTEAFF. The full variable domain, its missing parts supplied by reference TRBV2 and TRBJ1-1, is EPEVTQTPSHQVTQMGQEVILRCVPISNHLYFYWYRQILGQKVEFLVSFYNNEISEKSEIFDDQFSVERPDGSNFTLKIRSTKLEDSAMYFCASSGQGNTEAFFGQGTRLTVV.

Here the CDR3 DNA reads TGTGCCAGTACTAGGCAGTTTCGCTCTGGAAACACCATATATTTT. Its translation: CASTRQFRSGNTIYF. The V call is TRBV19, the J call TRBJ1-3; D gene ambiguous. The germline V gene has CDR1 LNHDA and CDR2 SQIVND (reference sequence). The ends were cut back, 7 bases at V and 0 bases at J, with 13 bases in the middle. The CDR3 consists of 15 residues.

CDR3 DNA sequence: TGTGCCAGCAGTCCAGGACCTTGGGGACAGCCCCAGCATTTT. Amino acids: CASSPGPWGQPQHF. The chain employs TRBV27 and TRBJ1-5; D unresolved. The germline V gene has CDR1 MNHEY and CDR2 SMNVEV (reference sequence). Trimming pared 5 bases from V and 7 bases from J, leaving 15 bases between. The CDR3 consists of 14 residues.